This T cell receptor beta chain is from a study of T cell responses to AZD1222 COVID-19 vaccine. General study points: The repertoires were collected only after the peak T cell response. White British donors predominated, females outnumbered males, and clonal diversity was possibly underestimated.

About this clone itself: Its antigen remains unknown.

Produced via immunoSEQ multiplex PCR; TCRdb's table is partial and in-frame only. The table includes about 140,000 clones, about 91% detected once. This CDR3 spans 16 amino acids. Germline CDR1 reads LGHNA; CDR2 reads YNFKEQ. V was trimmed by 0 bases and J by 4 bases, leaving 13 bases between them. V usage is TRBV4-2 and J usage is TRBJ2-1; D possibly uses TRBD1 or TRBD2 (5 bases each). The sample was peripheral blood, taken 28 days after the second AZD1222 dose. The clonotype comes from an adult who received the AZD1222 COVID-19 vaccine. CDR3 sequence (DNA): TGTGCCAGCAGCCAAGATAAGGGGACGATGTACAATGAGCAGTTCTTC. Encoded protein: CASSQDKGTMYNEQFF.